This T cell receptor (beta chain) was identified in a study of T cell responses to AZD1222 COVID-19 vaccine. This CDR3 has 14 amino acids. V lost 7 bases and J lost 1, with 11 bases in between. Germline V gene sequence: CDR1 MDHEN, CDR2 SYDVKM. Sequenced by immunoSEQ multiplex PCR; TCRdb stores in-frame clones only, minus some. This sample carries about 130,000 clones, 90% to 95% of them seen once, and the ten largest clones take 6.5% to 8.5%. The gene calls are TRBV28 and TRBJ2-1, with TRBD1 as a possible D gene (5 bases). The sequences come from peripheral blood, collected 28 days after the second AZD1222 dose. This TCR came from an adult who received the AZD1222 COVID-19 vaccine. CDR3 sequence (DNA): TGTGCCAGCACACCCCAGGGTTCCTACAATGAGCAGTTCTTC. Translation: CASTPQGSYNEQFF.